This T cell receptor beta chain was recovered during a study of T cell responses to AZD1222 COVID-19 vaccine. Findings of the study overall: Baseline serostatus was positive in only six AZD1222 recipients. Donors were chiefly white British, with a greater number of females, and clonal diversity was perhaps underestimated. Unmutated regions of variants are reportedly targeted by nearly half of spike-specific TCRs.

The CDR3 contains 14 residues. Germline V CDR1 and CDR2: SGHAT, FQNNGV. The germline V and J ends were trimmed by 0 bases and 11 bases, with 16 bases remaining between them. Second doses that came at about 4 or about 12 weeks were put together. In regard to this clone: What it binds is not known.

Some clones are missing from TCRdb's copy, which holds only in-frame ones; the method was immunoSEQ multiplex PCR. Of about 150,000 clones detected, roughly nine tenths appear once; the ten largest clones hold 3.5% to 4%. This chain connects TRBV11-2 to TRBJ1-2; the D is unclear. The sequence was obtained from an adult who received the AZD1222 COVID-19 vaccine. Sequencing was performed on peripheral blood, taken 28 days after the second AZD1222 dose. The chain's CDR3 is CASSLDLDDIRYTF. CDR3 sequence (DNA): TGTGCCAGCAGCTTAGATCTGGATGACATTAGGTACACCTTC. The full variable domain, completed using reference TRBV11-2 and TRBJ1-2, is EAGVAQSPRYKIIEKRQSVAFWCNPISGHATLYWYQQILGQGPKLLIQFQNNGVVDDSQLPKDRFSAERLKGVDSTLKIQPAKLEDSAVYLCASSLDLDDIRYTFGSGTRLTVV.